A selection of T cell receptor beta chains follows, all from one sample in a study of T cell responses to AZD1222 COVID-19 vaccine. Clones were read by immunoSEQ multiplex PCR, and TCRdb kept only the in-frame ones, dropping some. This sample has around 100,000 clones; about nine tenths occur once, and the top ten carry 1.8%. This material consisted of peripheral blood, taken on day 0 of AZD1222 vaccination. These receptors were collected from an adult in good health. The CDR3 runs from the conserved cysteine through the conserved F or W. Fields, in order: D gene, J gene, V gene, clone size, CDR3 DNA, CDR3 protein. The D gene is left open where the match is weak. Size is omitted from some rows. Given values are once, few, many or a class for expanded clones.

d_gene: TRBD2
j_gene: TRBJ2-3
v_gene: TRBV9
abundance: once
CDR3nt: TGTGCCAGCACCCCTGGGGGGGGCACAGATACGCAGTATTTT
CDR3aa: CASTPGGGTDTQYF

d_gene: -
j_gene: TRBJ2-2
v_gene: TRBV5-6
abundance: -
CDR3nt: TGTGCCAGCAGCTTCGGAGTATCTGGGGAGCTGTTTTTT
CDR3aa: CASSFGVSGELFF

d_gene: -
j_gene: TRBJ2-7
v_gene: TRBV2
abundance: once
CDR3nt: TGTGCCAGCAGTGATCCGGGGGTAAGCTCCTACGAGCAGTACTTC
CDR3aa: CASSDPGVSSYEQYF

d_gene: -
j_gene: TRBJ1-1
v_gene: TRBV15
abundance: once
CDR3nt: TGTGCCACCAGCAGAGATTCGACAGCGCGCACCATCACTGAAGCTTTCTTT
CDR3aa: CATSRDSTARTITEAFF

d_gene: TRBD1
j_gene: TRBJ1-3
v_gene: TRBV19
abundance: -
CDR3nt: TGTGCCACTCGGACAGGGCAGGAGTACTCTGGAAACACCATATATTTT
CDR3aa: CATRTGQEYSGNTIYF

d_gene: -
j_gene: TRBJ2-1
v_gene: TRBV28
abundance: -
CDR3nt: TGTGCCAGCAGTTTACGGGTCCAAGGGTACAATGAGCAGTTCTTC
CDR3aa: CASSLRVQGYNEQFF

d_gene: -
j_gene: TRBJ1-1
v_gene: TRBV6-5
abundance: -
CDR3nt: TGTGCCACCTCCGGGACCTACCTTGAAGCTTTCTTT
CDR3aa: CATSGTYLEAFF

d_gene: -
j_gene: TRBJ1-3
v_gene: TRBV7-8
abundance: -
CDR3nt: TGTGCCAGCAGCTTAGAAGCGCGGGCTGGAAACACCATATATTTT
CDR3aa: CASSLEARAGNTIYF

d_gene: -
j_gene: TRBJ2-5
v_gene: TRBV27
abundance: once
CDR3nt: TGTGCCAGCAGACTATGGGCCCAGGGGATAGAGACCCAGTACTTC
CDR3aa: CASRLWAQGIETQYF

d_gene: -
j_gene: TRBJ2-5
v_gene: TRBV27
abundance: -
CDR3nt: TGTGCCAGCAGTCGGAGGGACAGCGAAGAGACCCAGTACTTC
CDR3aa: CASSRRDSEETQYF

d_gene: -
j_gene: TRBJ2-7
v_gene: TRBV25-1
abundance: -
CDR3nt: TGTGCCAGCAGTGATCCCTGGGAGCGGGCCGAGCAGTACTTC
CDR3aa: CASSDPWERAEQYF

d_gene: -
j_gene: TRBJ1-2
v_gene: TRBV6-2/TRBV6-3
abundance: -
CDR3nt: TGTGCCAGCAGTACCCCGGGACGGACCTATGGCTACACCTTC
CDR3aa: CASSTPGRTYGYTF

d_gene: TRBD1
j_gene: TRBJ1-1
v_gene: TRBV11-3
abundance: few
CDR3nt: TGTGCCAGCAGCCCGCGCGAGCCCCGACAGGGGTTATCGACTGAAGCTTTCTTT
CDR3aa: CASSPREPRQGLSTEAFF

d_gene: -
j_gene: TRBJ1-1
v_gene: TRBV29-1
abundance: -
CDR3nt: TGCAGCGCCCTGACACTGATGAACACTGAAGCTTTCTTT
CDR3aa: CSALTLMNTEAFF

d_gene: -
j_gene: TRBJ1-5
v_gene: TRBV19
abundance: -
CDR3nt: TGTGCCAGTACCCAGGGGCAGTTCAATCAGCCCCAGCATTTT
CDR3aa: CASTQGQFNQPQHF

d_gene: TRBD2
j_gene: TRBJ2-1
v_gene: TRBV7-9
abundance: -
CDR3nt: TGTGCCAGCAGCTCAGACCTACTAGCGGAGTACAATGAGCAGTTCTTC
CDR3aa: CASSSDLLAEYNEQFF

d_gene: -
j_gene: TRBJ1-1
v_gene: TRBV28
abundance: -
CDR3nt: TGTGCCACCCATCCGCATAACACTGAAGCTTTCTTT
CDR3aa: CATHPHNTEAFF

d_gene: TRBD2
j_gene: TRBJ2-1
v_gene: TRBV6-5
abundance: -
CDR3nt: TGTGCCAGCAGTTTGGGACTAGCGGAATACAATGAGCAGTTCTTC
CDR3aa: CASSLGLAEYNEQFF